The source of this TCR beta chain is a study of T cell responses to AZD1222 COVID-19 vaccine. V was trimmed by 2 bases and J by 13 bases, leaving 12 bases between them. The germline gives CDR1 GTSNPN, CDR2 SVGIG (reference sequence). This CDR3 is built from 12 residues. As for this clone: Antigen specificity is unknown.

Repertoires were generated with immunoSEQ multiplex PCR, while TCRdb's copy carries only in-frame clones and drops some. Among about 160,000 clones listed, 85% to 95% were seen once. The study, taken as a whole, reports: It was only after the peak T cell response that any repertoires were sampled. Clonal diversity was possibly underestimated, and the donors were mostly white British, with more females. Spike-specific TCR breadth and depth both grew after two AZD1222 doses.

Here the sequenced sample was peripheral blood, taken on day 0 of AZD1222 vaccination. The TCR sequence derives from an adult in good health. V is TRBV30 and J is TRBJ1-6; D is unclear. The CDR3 DNA reads TGTGCCTGGAGTCATGGGCCGCAGCCCCTCCACTTT. Its protein is CAWSHGPQPLHF.